This TCR beta chain was sequenced in a study of monozygotic twins with inflammatory bowel disease. CDR1 is DFQATT and CDR2 is SNEGSKA in the germline V gene (reference sequence). The CDR3 runs 13 residues. Study-wide results and limits: For IBD, no single strong associated signal or clonotype was supported. What may have added variability to patient repertoires is that immunosuppressive treatments differed.

Sampling involved one blood draw (roughly 2.5 ml) for every donor. cDNA encoding TCRalpha and TCRbeta underwent two nested PCRs of roughly 16 and 10 cycles, each of which was followed by bead purification. TCRdb re-called the 5' RACE reads and catalogs CDR3 proteins one per entry, DNA excluded. The listing contains about 450,000 distinct CDR3 sequences. As concerns this clonotype: Its antigen is unknown.

This receptor was obtained from a human donor with ulcerative colitis or Crohn's disease, or a healthy co-twin of an affected twin (not recorded which). The sample taken for sequencing was blood. The V call is TRBV20-1, the J call TRBJ1-1. The CDR3 reads CSARGDLGTEAFF.